This T cell receptor (beta chain) emerged from a study of blood T cell repertoires in COVID-19. Original handling: Amplifying reference gene primers gave estimates of nucleated cell counts. TCRdb's table, derived via immunoSEQ multiplex PCR, lists solely in-frame clones and lacks some. V and J calls and clone size are given by that table; D and trimming were obtained from the DNA. This table has 250,000 to 300,000 clones, approximately 87% appearing once. The specimen sequenced was peripheral blood. The source of this sequence is a man between 60 and 70 years old who had recovered from COVID-19.

CDR3: CASSHWSPDTYNEKLFF. In nucleotides, the CDR3 is TGTGCCAGCAGCCATTGGTCCCCCGACACCTATAATGAAAAACTGTTTTTT. The rearrangement links TRBV14 to TRBJ1-4, with D uncertain. Between the trimmed V and J ends, which lost 3 bases and 4 bases, there was a span of 18 bases. Germline V gene lookup returns CDR1 SGHDN and CDR2 FVKESK. This CDR3 is built from 17 residues.